The 30 T cell receptor beta chains reported below all come from one sample, sequenced in a study of T cell repertoires in cytomegalovirus infection. What these receptors recognize is not known. From the reads, TCRdb called clonotypes with MiXCR, one entry per CDR3 protein. Of under 130,000 distinct CDR3 sequences detected, roughly 40% appear once; the ten largest clones hold roughly 70%. This specimen consisted of CD8+ T cells from cultured PBMCs, obtained from culture after CMV antigen stimulation. The receptor set was obtained from a human donor in good health (CMV status not recorded). Some clones in this sample may be carry-over from other donors' samples.

V and J are TRBV12-3 or TRBV12-4 and TRBJ2-3; unclear D gene. There are 15 residues in the CDR3. Trimming cost V 6 bases and J 4 bases, with 17 bases left between them. The CDR3 protein is CASRQTRAEPDTQYF. CDR3 bases: TGTGCCAGCAGACAAACCCGAGCTGAGCCAGATACGCAGTATTTT.

CDR3 amino acids: CASSQANRELGYEQYF. DNA of the CDR3: TGTGCCAGCAGCCAAGCAAACCGAGAGCTTGGCTACGAGCAGTACTTC. The rearrangement links TRBV4-2 to TRBJ2-7, with unresolved D. This CDR3 has 16 residues. V was trimmed by 1 base and J by 3 bases, leaving 16 bases between them. Per the germline V gene, CDR1 is LGHNA and CDR2 is YNFKEQ.

This rearrangement joins TRBV6-6 to TRBJ1-5; D unresolved. V was clipped by 0 bases and J by 9 bases, with 9 bases between them. Germline loops: CDR1 MNHNY, CDR2 SVGAGI (reference sequence). The CDR3 loop spans 13 amino acids. The DNA for the CDR3 is TGTGCCAGCAGTTACTCGAAGACGTCGCCCCAGCATTTT. Translated, it gives CASSYSKTSPQHF.

The chain combines TRBV19 with TRBJ2-1, with D hard to call. The CDR3 spans 12 residues. V dropped 3 bases and J dropped 7 bases, with 7 bases sitting between them. The germline V gene encodes CDR1 LNHDA and CDR2 SQIVND (reference sequence). CDR3 nucleotides: TGTGCCAGTAGTATTCCCGGGAATGAGCAGTTCTTC. Amino acid sequence: CASSIPGNEQFF.

This clonotype was recorded a few times. V and J are TRBV10-3 and TRBJ2-1; 7 positions agree with TRBD2. Germline loops: CDR1 ENHRY, CDR2 SYGVKD. The CDR3 totals 15 residues. V shed 4 bases and J 0 bases; nucleotides not matched to a gene: 3. Written as DNA, the CDR3 is TGTGCCATCAGTGGGGAGGGCCTCTCCTACAATGAGCAGTTCTTC. Translation: CAISGEGLSYNEQFF.

The chain has TRBV4-1 and TRBJ2-1; the D is unclear. V lost 1 base, J lost 0 bases, and 7 bases lay in between. Per germline, CDR1 MGHRA and CDR2 YSYEKL. This CDR3 is 15 amino acids long. The CDR3 nucleotides are TGCGCCAGCAGCCAAGTTCAAAGCTCCTACAATGAGCAGTTCTTC. Protein product: CASSQVQSSYNEQFF.

This clonotype has just a few counts. The chain uses TRBV2 and TRBJ2-2; the D is unclear. The CDR3 runs to 15 residues. The V gene lost 5 bases and the J gene lost 0 bases, with 10 bases spanning the gap. Looked up from germline, CDR1 is SNHLY and CDR2 is FYNNEI. This CDR3 reads CASSPLPTNTGELFF. CDR3 nucleotide sequence: TGTGCCAGCAGTCCCCTTCCCACGAACACCGGGGAGCTGTTTTTT.

The rearrangement links TRBV5-4 to TRBJ1-1; D is ambiguous. Germline V CDR1 and CDR2: SGHNT, YYREEE (reference sequence). The CDR3 has 14 residues. Trimming removed 4 bases from V and 6 bases from J, with 16 bases in between. CDR3 nucleotide sequence: TGTGCCAGCAGCCCGGGAGTGGGGAGCTCTGAAGCTTTCTTT. As protein: CASSPGVGSSEAFF.

J is TRBJ1-6 and V is TRBV28, with 12 bases identical to TRBD1. The germline V gene encodes CDR1 MDHEN and CDR2 SYDVKM. This CDR3 region has 15 residues. V was pared by 3 bases and J by 10 bases, with 4 bases of the junction left unmatched. The CDR3 coding sequence is TGTGCCAGCAGTTTCGGGACAGGGGGCCCATCACCCCTCCACTTT. Its protein is CASSFGTGGPSPLHF.

The V gene is TRBV6-5, the J gene TRBJ2-7, with a possible D match to TRBD1 (5 bases). The CDR3 length is 14 residues. With 6 bases removed from V and 4 bases from J, the gap between germline ends came to 16 bases. Germline-derived CDR1 and CDR2 are MNHEY and SVGAGI. CDR3 bases: TGTGCCAGCAGGCTCAGGGCTCCGGTGTACGAGCAGTACTTC. Its protein product is CASRLRAPVYEQYF.

This clonotype came up a few times. The chain joins TRBV7-2 to TRBJ2-1; D possibly matches TRBD1 or TRBD2 (5 bases each). Germline CDR1 is SGHTA and CDR2 is FQGNSA. Deletions cut 5 bases from V and 7 bases from J, with 18 bases between. This CDR3 spans 15 amino acids. This chain's CDR3 is CASSPLRDPPNEQFF. The CDR3, as DNA: TGTGCCAGCAGCCCCCTCAGGGACCCGCCTAATGAGCAGTTCTTC.

The chain has TRBV7-2 and TRBJ2-5, with 7 bases aligning to TRBD1. The CDR3 consists of 15 residues. V shed 5 bases and J 3 bases; nucleotides not matched to a gene: 9. In germline, CDR1 is SGHTA, CDR2 FQGNSA. CDR3 loop: CASSPWTGGEETQYF. CDR3 sequence (DNA): TGTGCCAGCAGCCCTTGGACAGGAGGAGAAGAGACCCAGTACTTC.

The chain uses TRBV9 and TRBJ2-1; TRBD2 aligns across 9 bases. Trimming cost V 3 bases and J 6 bases; bases outside gene matches: 7. This CDR3 contains 15 residues. CDR1 is SGDLS, CDR2 YYNGEE, per germline. This chain's CDR3 is CASSAGTSRVNEQFF. In DNA form, the CDR3 reads TGTGCCAGCAGCGCGGGGACTAGCCGCGTCAATGAGCAGTTCTTC.

This chain uses TRBV20-1 with TRBJ1-1; D is perhaps TRBD1 (6 bases). Germline CDR1 DFQATT, CDR2 SNEGSKA (reference sequence). The CDR3 extends over 14 amino acids. V lost 1 base to trimming and J lost 4 bases, with 13 bases between them. CDR3 sequence reads: CSARGFADSTEAFF. The CDR3 coding sequence is TGCAGTGCTAGAGGTTTCGCGGACAGCACTGAAGCTTTCTTT.

This clonotype appeared many times. The chain joins TRBV9 to TRBJ1-2, with D possibly matching TRBD1 (6 bases). V lost 0 bases to trimming and J lost 4 bases, with 10 bases between them. Germline V gene lookup returns CDR1 SGDLS and CDR2 YYNGEE. CDR3 length: 14 amino acids. The CDR3 loop is CASSVAEDSYGYTF. The CDR3 DNA reads as TGTGCCAGCAGCGTAGCTGAGGACAGCTATGGCTACACCTTC.

V usage is TRBV12-3 or TRBV12-4 and J usage is TRBJ2-2, with D perhaps TRBD1 or TRBD2 (6 bases each). The V end lost 3 bases, the J end lost 4 bases, and 12 bases lay between the germline ends. The CDR3 runs to 15 residues. The DNA for the CDR3 is TGTGCCAGCAGTTTCGGGGGCGCGGGCACCGGGGAGCTGTTTTTT. Protein: CASSFGGAGTGELFF.

This clonotype was observed at least ten times. The V gene is TRBV11-3, the J gene TRBJ2-2; D is unclear. The germline V gene encodes CDR1 SGHNT and CDR2 YENEEA. Deletions cut 5 bases from V and 2 bases from J, with 6 bases between. This CDR3 has 13 residues. CDR3 residues: CASSPRNTGELFF. In DNA, the CDR3 is TGTGCCAGCAGCCCCCGAAACACCGGGGAGCTGTTTTTT.

This clonotype was seen ten or more times. The chain recombines TRBV11-2 with TRBJ2-7; 8 bases are a match to TRBD1. CDR3 length: 14 amino acids. The V and J ends lost 5 bases and 6 bases, in that order; junction bases with no gene match: 9. Germline CDR1 SGHAT, CDR2 FQNNGV. The CDR3 loop is CASSLGQGPGEQYF. In nucleotides, the CDR3 is TGTGCCAGCAGCCTAGGACAGGGTCCAGGCGAGCAGTACTTC.

There are many counts of this clonotype. The chain joins TRBV7-8 to TRBJ2-1; 15 bases align to TRBD2. This CDR3 has 17 residues. V trimming: 4 bases; J trimming: 4 bases; junction bases outside the gene matches: 5. CDR1 and CDR2 from the germline V gene are SGHVS and FQNEAQ. The CDR3 DNA sequence: TGTGCCAGCAGCTACTGGACTAGCGGGGGGGCGTACAATGAGCAGTTCTTC. This translates into CASSYWTSGGAYNEQFF.

The chain joins TRBV7-9 to TRBJ2-7, with 8 bases that match TRBD1. The germline V gene encodes CDR1 SEHNR and CDR2 FQNEAQ (reference sequence). V shed 4 bases, J shed 2 bases, and the junction held 16 bases outside the gene matches. CDR3 length: 18 residues. The CDR3 DNA sequence: TGTGCCAGCAGCTCGGACAGGGATACTCACCGCTACGCCTACGAGCAGTACTTC. Encoded protein: CASSSDRDTHRYAYEQYF.

This clonotype was counted a few times. V usage is TRBV7-9 and J usage is TRBJ1-3, with D uncertain. Per germline, CDR1 SEHNR and CDR2 FQNEAQ (reference sequence). The CDR3 spans 15 residues. The V end lost 5 bases, the J end lost 0 bases, and 11 bases lay between the germline ends. The CDR3 loop is CASSPGLTSGNTIYF. CDR3 bases: TGTGCCAGCAGCCCCGGACTTACCTCTGGAAACACCATATATTTT.

Of note for this clonotype: This CDR3 is missing its conserved last phenylalanine or tryptophan, likely due to a read error. The chain is built from TRBV7-4 and TRBJ2-2, with D possibly being TRBD1 (6 bases). The CDR3 covers 13 residues. The ends were cut back, 4 bases at V and 10 bases at J, with 13 bases in the middle. Germline CDR1 and CDR2: SGHVT and SQSDAQ. This CDR3 reads CASSSPGAQELFL. The CDR3 DNA is TGTGCCAGCAGCTCTCCAGGGGCCCAGGAGCTGTTTTTA.

V and J are TRBV6-6 and TRBJ2-7; D remains unclear. V lost 5 bases, J lost 1 base, and 21 bases lay in between. Germline V CDR1 and CDR2: MNHNY, SVGAGI (reference sequence). The CDR3 is 17 residues long. In DNA form, the CDR3 reads TGTGCCAGCAGTGATGCCACTTCCATCATATCATCCTACGAGCAGTACTTC. This encodes CASSDATSIISSYEQYF.

The chain links TRBV28 to TRBJ2-7; D not certain. Germline CDR1 MDHEN, CDR2 SYDVKM. CDR3 length: 14 residues. V was shortened by 1 base and J by 1 base, with 8 bases between the two germline ends. The CDR3 is CASSLLLVSYEQYF. The CDR3 coding sequence is TGTGCCAGCAGTTTATTGTTGGTTTCCTACGAGCAGTACTTC.

The CDR3 loop is CASSSAWPEETQYF. CDR3 sequence (DNA): TGTGCCAGCAGCTCAGCTTGGCCAGAAGAGACCCAGTACTTC. The chain carries TRBV7-9 and TRBJ2-5; D unresolved. Trimming pared 4 bases from V and 3 bases from J, leaving 12 bases between. The germline CDR1 and CDR2 sequences are SEHNR and FQNEAQ (reference sequence). The CDR3 is 14 residues long.

This clonotype was observed at least ten times. The chain carries TRBV9 and TRBJ1-1; D unclear. The CDR3 covers 13 residues. With 3 bases removed from V and 8 bases from J, the gap between germline ends came to 14 bases. Germline assignment: CDR1 SGDLS and CDR2 YYNGEE. The CDR3 is CASSGNGETEAFF. Written as DNA, the CDR3 is TGTGCCAGCAGCGGGAATGGGGAGACCGAAGCTTTCTTT.

This clonotype was counted at least ten times. The rearrangement uses TRBV19 and TRBJ1-1, with a tentative D call TRBD1 (6 bases). The CDR3 runs to 14 residues. CDR1 LNHDA and CDR2 SQIVND come from the germline V gene (reference sequence). V lost 3 bases and J 5 bases, leaving 13 bases between the germline ends. Written as DNA, the CDR3 is TGTGCCAGTAGTATTGGGGTACAGGGAACTGAAGCTTTCTTT. This gives the protein CASSIGVQGTEAFF. The whole variable domain, filled in from reference TRBV19 and TRBJ1-1, reads DGGITQSPKYLFRKEGQNVTLSCEQNLNHDAMYWYRQDPGQGLRLIYYSQIVNDFQKGDIAEGYSVSREKKESFPLTVTSAQKNPTAFYLCASSIGVQGTEAFFGQGTRLTVV.

The J gene is TRBJ1-1, the V gene TRBV9; the D gene is possibly TRBD1 (5 bases). The CDR3 runs to 11 residues. V dropped 3 bases and J dropped 7 bases, with 7 bases sitting between them. Germline V gives CDR1 SGDLS, CDR2 YYNGEE. CDR3: CASSADSEAFF. The CDR3 DNA reads as TGTGCCAGCAGCGCCGACAGTGAAGCTTTCTTT.

Many counts were recorded for this clonotype. CDR3 protein: CASKVGENIQYF. CDR3 nucleotide sequence: TGTGCCAGCAAGGTGGGGGAAAACATTCAGTACTTC. The J gene is TRBJ2-4, the V gene TRBV6-1; D may be TRBD1 or TRBD2 (5 bases each). The CDR3 length is 12 residues. V lost 7 bases and J 5 bases, leaving 9 bases between the germline ends. Germline V gene sequence: CDR1 MNHNS, CDR2 SASEGT.

The chain joins TRBV2 to TRBJ1-1; no definite D call. The germline V and J ends were trimmed by 5 bases and 4 bases, with 8 bases remaining between them. CDR3 length: 12 amino acids. Germline assignment: CDR1 SNHLY and CDR2 FYNNEI. The CDR3 DNA reads as TGTGCCAGCAGTACGGGTTCCACTGAAGCTTTCTTT. It yields the protein CASSTGSTEAFF.